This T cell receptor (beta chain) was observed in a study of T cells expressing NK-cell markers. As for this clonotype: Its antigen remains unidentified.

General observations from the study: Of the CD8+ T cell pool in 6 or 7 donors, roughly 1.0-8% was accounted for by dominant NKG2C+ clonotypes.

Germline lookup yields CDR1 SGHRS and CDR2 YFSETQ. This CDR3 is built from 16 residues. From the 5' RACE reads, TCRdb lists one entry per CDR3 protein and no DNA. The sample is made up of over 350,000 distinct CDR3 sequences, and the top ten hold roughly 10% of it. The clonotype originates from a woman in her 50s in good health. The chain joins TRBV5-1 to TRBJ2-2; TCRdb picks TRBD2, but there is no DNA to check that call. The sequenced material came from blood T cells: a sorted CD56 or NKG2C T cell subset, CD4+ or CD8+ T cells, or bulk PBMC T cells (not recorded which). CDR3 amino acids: CASRDRGLANTGELFF.